This T cell receptor (beta chain) was recovered during a study of OX40 agonist ivuxolimab in advanced cancers. Study-level information: Patients were given ivuxolimab, an antibody that agonizes OX40 (CD134). Patients enrolled in dose escalation were diagnosed with hepatocellular carcinoma, melanoma, renal cell or head and neck cancer. Study findings and constraints: More expanded clones were found, on average, in CD8+ than in CD4+ T cells.

The study sampled blood at baseline, cycle 4 day 1, and cycle 7 day 1. The data were produced by immunoSEQ multiplex PCR, yet TCRdb's version contains in-frame clones alone and is incomplete. The table includes under 50,000 clones, roughly 90% detected once. Comment on this clone: Its antigen is not known.

The CDR3 runs to 15 residues. The trim removed 6 bases at V and 7 bases at J, leaving 4 bases unmatched. Germline V CDR1 and CDR2: MNHEY, SVGAGI. The TCR sequence derives from an adult with an advanced solid tumor such as melanoma, head and neck, liver or kidney cancer. The chain links TRBV6-5 to TRBJ2-1, with TRBD2 matching over 15 bases. The material sequenced was CD4+ or CD8+ T cells sorted from blood, taken in a trial of the OX40 agonist ivuxolimab. CDR3 region: CASSVGTSGGNEQFF. The CDR3 coding sequence is TGTGCCAGCAGCGTCGGGACTAGCGGGGGGAATGAGCAGTTCTTC.